Following are 18 T cell receptor beta chains from one sample sequenced in a study of blood T cell repertoires in COVID-19. Profiled with immunoSEQ multiplex PCR; TCRdb holds only in-frame clones, not every one. The sample lists about 470,000 clones, around 87% occurring once. Sequencing was performed on PBMCs or T cells enriched from blood (not recorded which). The receptor source for this set is a woman under 30 who had recovered from COVID-19.

V is TRBV6-1 and J is TRBJ1-5; tentatively, D is TRBD1 (5 bases). The V and J ends lost 1 base and 4 bases respectively, with 11 bases between them. The CDR3 covers 15 residues. Germline V gives CDR1 MNHNS, CDR2 SASEGT. The CDR3 sequence is CASSEGSTANQPQHF. The CDR3 DNA sequence: TGTGCCAGCAGTGAAGGATCGACAGCAAATCAGCCCCAGCATTTT.

This sequence joins TRBV6-5 and TRBJ1-6; D is possibly TRBD1 (6 bases). V was trimmed by 5 bases and J by 10 bases, leaving 18 bases between them. CDR3 length: 15 residues. Germline CDR1 reads MNHEY; CDR2 reads SVGAGI. CDR3 bases: TGTGCCAGCAGTAGTTCCCAGCAGGGGAGATCACCCCTCCACTTT. Protein: CASSSSQQGRSPLHF.

The J gene is TRBJ2-3, the V gene TRBV28; D gene unclear. V gave up 3 bases and J gave up 1 base, with 14 bases separating them. The CDR3 sequence is 16 residues long. Germline V lookup: CDR1 MDHEN, CDR2 SYDVKM. The DNA for the CDR3 is TGTGCCAGCAGTTTTTATGGTGACCTAGGCACAGATACGCAGTATTTT. Residues: CASSFYGDLGTDTQYF.

The gene calls are TRBV2 and TRBJ1-1; D gene uncertain. Germline values: CDR1 SNHLY, CDR2 FYNNEI. The CDR3 sequence is 12 residues long. The V and J ends lost 6 bases and 6 bases respectively, with 11 bases between them. This chain's CDR3 is CASSDNVPEAFF. The DNA of the CDR3 is TGTGCCAGCAGCGACAATGTGCCTGAAGCTTTCTTT.

This chain links TRBV12-3 or TRBV12-4 with TRBJ1-5; tentative D call: TRBD1 (5 bases). Trimming cost V 1 base and J 11 bases, with 12 bases left between them. The CDR3 consists of 13 residues. CDR3 bases: TGTGCCAGCAGTTTAGAGGGGTTGTGGGCCCAGCATTTT. This translates into CASSLEGLWAQHF.

V is TRBV7-2 and J is TRBJ2-5; TRBD2 matches at 9 bases. There are 15 residues in the CDR3. With 1 base clipped from V and 4 bases from J, the junction kept 4 bases outside the gene matches. In germline, CDR1 is SGHTA, CDR2 FQGNSA. The DNA of the CDR3 is TGTGCCAGCAGCTTAGGCGGCGGGGGGGGAGAGACCCAGTACTTC. Protein product: CASSLGGGGGETQYF.

To note about this clone: This sample also contains other DNA sequences that code for the same CDR3. CDR3 nucleotides: TGTGCCAGCAGCTTAGGGCCGGGAGGCACTGAAGCTTTCTTT. Protein sequence: CASSLGPGGTEAFF. This rearrangement joins TRBV7-2 to TRBJ1-1; D gene ambiguous. The CDR3 consists of 14 residues. Germline values: CDR1 SGHTA, CDR2 FQGNSA. The germline V and J ends were trimmed by 1 base and 4 bases, with 10 bases remaining between them.

The V call is TRBV11-2, the J call TRBJ2-5; D call uncertain. V lost 8 bases to trimming and J lost 8 bases, with 12 bases between them. CDR1 is SGHAT, CDR2 FQNNGV, per germline. The CDR3 contains 11 residues. DNA for the CDR3: TGTGCCAGCTCCCTCCGGAGCACCCAGTACTTC. It translates to CASSLRSTQYF.

This clone was counted a single time. The rearrangement joins TRBV7-8 to TRBJ2-5; the match to TRBD2 covers 7 bases. V lost 4 bases, J lost 1 base, and 6 bases stayed unmatched. The CDR3 extends over 15 amino acids. Germline CDR1 reads SGHVS; CDR2 reads FQNEAQ. The CDR3: CASSSGTTLQETQYF. CDR3 sequence (DNA): TGTGCCAGCAGCTCTGGGACTACCCTCCAAGAGACCCAGTACTTC.

This clone showed up just a few times. V and J are TRBV5-4 and TRBJ1-2; a possible D gene is TRBD1 (6 bases). This CDR3 region has 16 residues. Germline V gene data show CDR1 as SGHNT and CDR2 as YYREEE (reference sequence). V lost 0 bases, J lost 7 bases, and 19 bases lay in between. Here the CDR3 reads CASSLGTAGAQGGYTF. The CDR3, as DNA: TGTGCCAGCAGCTTGGGGACCGCGGGGGCTCAGGGTGGCTACACCTTC. Filled out from reference TRBV5-4 and TRBJ1-2, the complete variable domain reads ETGVTQSPTHLIKTRGQQVTLRCSSQSGHNTVSWYQQALGQGPQFIFQYYREEENGRGNFPPRFSGLQFPNYSSELNVNALELDDSALYLCASSLGTAGAQGGYTFGSGTRLTVV.

The rearrangement joins TRBV5-4 to TRBJ2-7, with 8 bases lining up with TRBD1. The CDR3 has 16 amino acids. V was pared by 4 bases and J by 2 bases, with 11 bases of the junction left unmatched. Germline lookup yields CDR1 SGHNT and CDR2 YYREEE (reference sequence). The CDR3 loop is CASSADPGTGAYEQYF. CDR3 DNA sequence: TGTGCCAGCAGCGCCGACCCCGGGACAGGAGCCTACGAGCAGTACTTC.

This clone was picked up a small number of times. This rearrangement joins TRBV11-2 to TRBJ2-2; 9 nucleotides line up with TRBD2. V lost 2 bases, J lost 4 bases, and 2 bases stayed unmatched. This CDR3 is built from 15 residues. The germline V gene has CDR1 SGHAT and CDR2 FQNNGV. The CDR3 sequence is CASSLSGGITGELFF. In DNA, the CDR3 is TGTGCCAGCAGCTTAAGCGGGGGGATCACCGGGGAGCTGTTTTTT.

The chain joins TRBV15 to TRBJ2-7; 7 positions agree with TRBD2. CDR3 length: 12 amino acids. Per germline, CDR1 LNHNV and CDR2 YYDKDF (reference sequence). V shed 4 bases, J shed 7 bases, and the junction held 4 bases outside the gene matches. The CDR3 DNA follows: TGTGCCACCAGCACCTTCGGGGGGGAGCAGTACTTC. Protein product: CATSTFGGEQYF.

DNA for the CDR3: TGTGCCAGCAGCTCCGACAGACCTGGAGACGCCTATAATTCACCCCTCCACTTT. It yields the protein CASSSDRPGDAYNSPLHF. The chain joins TRBV7-9 to TRBJ1-6; D may be TRBD1 (5 bases). Deletions cut 4 bases from V and 2 bases from J, with 18 bases between. The CDR3 contains 18 residues. Germline V gene data show CDR1 as SEHNR and CDR2 as FQNEAQ (reference sequence).

The chain combines TRBV5-1 with TRBJ1-2; 7 positions agree with TRBD1. CDR1 and CDR2 from the germline V gene are SGHRS and YFSETQ. The CDR3 contains 13 residues. Germline trimming cut 2 bases from V and 7 bases from J; bases unmatched to any gene: 5. The chain's CDR3 is CASSLGGSAGYTF. CDR3 DNA sequence: TGCGCCAGCAGCTTAGGGGGCAGTGCTGGCTACACCTTC.

The chain is built from TRBV28 and TRBJ1-6; no clear D gene. The germline V and J ends were trimmed by 5 bases and 7 bases, with 21 bases remaining between them. Germline CDR1 and CDR2: MDHEN and SYDVKM. This CDR3 comprises 17 residues. The CDR3 region is CASSPPAGMTANSPLHF. CDR3 DNA: TGTGCCAGCAGTCCCCCGGCGGGGATGACGGCCAATTCACCCCTCCACTTT.

The V gene is TRBV6-5, the J gene TRBJ1-4; D remains unclear. Germline CDR1 MNHEY, CDR2 SVGAGI. The CDR3 totals 14 residues. Trimming left V 2 bases short and J 8 bases short, with 12 bases between. In DNA, the CDR3 is TGTGCCAGCAGTTACCTCCAGTCCCTGGAAAAACTGTTTTTT. Residues: CASSYLQSLEKLFF.

The rearrangement joins TRBV18 to TRBJ1-1; 7 bases map to TRBD1. The CDR3 runs to 14 residues. Germline-derived CDR1 and CDR2 are KGHSH and LQKENI. The trim removed 6 bases at V and 8 bases at J, leaving 12 bases unmatched. CDR3 nucleotide sequence: TGTGCCAGCTCTTCCGGACAGCCAGGGGGGGAAGCTTTCTTT. Amino acid sequence: CASSSGQPGGEAFF.